This TCR beta chain appears in the sequencing data of a study of T-cell reconstitution after alpha-beta-depleted transplantation in children. TCRbeta library construction was performed incorporating unique molecular identifiers. TCRdb independently ran MiXCR on the PCR reads; one entry per CDR3 protein. Of roughly 500,000 distinct CDR3 sequences in the sample, about 16% are singletons; the top ten hold roughly 3.3%. V was trimmed by 4 bases and J by 8 bases, leaving 11 bases between them. CDR1 is DFQATT, CDR2 SNEGSKA, per germline (reference sequence). This CDR3 spans 12 amino acids. This clonotype has a handful of counts.

The chain recombines TRBV20-1 with TRBJ1-4; perhaps TRBD1 as D (6 bases). The specimen was PBMCs from the stem cell graft donor, collected from the stem cell graft. This TCR was recovered from a human donor who donated a stem cell graft to a child with acute lymphoblastic leukemia. In nucleotides, the CDR3 is TGCAGTGCTATATTCGGGGGCGAAAAACTGTTTTTT. Amino acid sequence: CSAIFGGEKLFF.